This TCR beta chain was captured in a study of Ad26.COV2.S vaccination and SARS-CoV-2 variants. Across the whole study: Ad26.COV2.S shots went into the muscle once or twice, 56 days apart. Study-level results: Estimates derived from TCR breadth and depth analyses may have underestimated total T cell responses.

Treatment defined: 19 received Ad26.COV2.S at low or high dose, single or two shots; 5 received placebo; per-sample allocation not given. Sampling was performed 63 days after the first vaccine or placebo injection. Recruitment in Boston yielded a donor of adult age, 18-55 years. SARS-CoV-2 spike from the Wuhan strain was encoded by the vaccine, an Ad26 vector. Profiled with immunoSEQ multiplex PCR; TCRdb holds only in-frame clones, not every one. Here the sample spans hundreds of thousands of clones, approximately 86% being singletons. In regard to this clone: What it binds is not known.

The CDR3 runs 17 residues. Per germline, CDR1 SEHNR and CDR2 FQNEAQ (reference sequence). The V and J ends lost 0 bases and 5 bases respectively, with 19 bases between them. The material was peripheral blood, obtained in a trial of Ad26.COV2.S vaccine versus placebo. The receptor was isolated from a person between 18 and 65 years old who received the Ad26.COV2.S COVID-19 vaccine or a placebo. V usage is TRBV7-9 and J usage is TRBJ1-2; the D is unclear. The CDR3 nucleotides read TGTGCCAGCAGCTTAGCGCCGGGAGGGAGTCTAGGTTATGGCTACACCTTC. Translation: CASSLAPGGSLGYGYTF.